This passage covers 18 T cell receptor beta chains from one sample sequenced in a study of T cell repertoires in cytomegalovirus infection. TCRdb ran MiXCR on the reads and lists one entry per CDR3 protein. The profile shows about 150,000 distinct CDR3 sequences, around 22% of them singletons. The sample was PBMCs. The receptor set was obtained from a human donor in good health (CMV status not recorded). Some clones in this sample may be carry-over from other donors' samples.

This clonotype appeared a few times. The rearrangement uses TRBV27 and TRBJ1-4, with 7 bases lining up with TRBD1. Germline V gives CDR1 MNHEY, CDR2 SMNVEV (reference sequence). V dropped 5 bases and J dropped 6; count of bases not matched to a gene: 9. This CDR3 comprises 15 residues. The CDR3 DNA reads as TGTGCCAGCAGTCGCCCTCCCGGGACAGATGAAAAACTGTTTTTT. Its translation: CASSRPPGTDEKLFF.

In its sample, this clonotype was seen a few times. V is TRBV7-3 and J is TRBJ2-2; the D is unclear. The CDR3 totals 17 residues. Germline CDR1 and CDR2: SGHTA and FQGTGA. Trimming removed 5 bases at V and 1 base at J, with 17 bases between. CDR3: CASSRSPPGQNTGELFF. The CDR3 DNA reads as TGTGCCAGCAGCCGATCCCCTCCCGGGCAGAACACCGGGGAGCTGTTTTTT.

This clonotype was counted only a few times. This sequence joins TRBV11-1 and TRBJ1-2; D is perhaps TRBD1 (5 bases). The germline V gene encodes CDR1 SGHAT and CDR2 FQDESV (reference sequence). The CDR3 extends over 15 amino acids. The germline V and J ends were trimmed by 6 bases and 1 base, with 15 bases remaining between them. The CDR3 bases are TGTGCCAGCAGTGGGTTCGGGGGAAATAACTATGGCTACACCTTC. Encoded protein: CASSGFGGNNYGYTF.

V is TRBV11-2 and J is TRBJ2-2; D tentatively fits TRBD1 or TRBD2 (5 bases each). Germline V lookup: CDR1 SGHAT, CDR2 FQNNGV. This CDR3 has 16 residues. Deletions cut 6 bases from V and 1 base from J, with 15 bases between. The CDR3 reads CASRKGRGQNTGELFF. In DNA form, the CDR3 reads TGTGCCAGCAGAAAGGGACGCGGACAGAACACCGGGGAGCTGTTTTTT.

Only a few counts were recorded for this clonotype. The CDR3 DNA reads TGTGCCAGCAGTTTATTACAGGGGGCCTACGAGCAGTACTTC. Amino acids: CASSLLQGAYEQYF. This sequence joins TRBV28 and TRBJ2-7, with 8 bases lining up with TRBD1. Germline CDR1 and CDR2: MDHEN and SYDVKM. The CDR3 runs 14 residues. The ends lost 1 base at V and 2 bases at J; junction bases unmatched: 1.

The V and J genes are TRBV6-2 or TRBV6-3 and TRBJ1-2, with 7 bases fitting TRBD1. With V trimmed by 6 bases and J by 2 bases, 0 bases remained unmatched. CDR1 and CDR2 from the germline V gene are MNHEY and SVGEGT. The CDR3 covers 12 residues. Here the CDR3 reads CASRQGNYGYTF. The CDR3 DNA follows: TGTGCCAGCAGACAGGGGAACTATGGCTACACCTTC.

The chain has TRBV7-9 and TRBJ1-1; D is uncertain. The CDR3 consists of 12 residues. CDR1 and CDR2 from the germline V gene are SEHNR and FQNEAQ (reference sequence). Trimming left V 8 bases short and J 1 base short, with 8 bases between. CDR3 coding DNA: TGTGCCAGCGGCCTAGGGAACACTGAAGCTTTCTTT. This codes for CASGLGNTEAFF.

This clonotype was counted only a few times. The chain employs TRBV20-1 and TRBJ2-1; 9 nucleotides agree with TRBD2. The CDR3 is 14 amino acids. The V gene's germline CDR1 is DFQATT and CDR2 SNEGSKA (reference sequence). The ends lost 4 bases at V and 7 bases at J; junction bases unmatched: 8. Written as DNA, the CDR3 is TGCAGTGCTAAAGGGCTAGCGGGAACAAATGAGCAGTTCTTC. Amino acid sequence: CSAKGLAGTNEQFF.

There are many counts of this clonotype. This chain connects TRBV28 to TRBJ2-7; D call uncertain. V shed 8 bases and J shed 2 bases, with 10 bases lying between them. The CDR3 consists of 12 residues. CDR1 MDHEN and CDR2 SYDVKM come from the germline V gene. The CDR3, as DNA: TGTGCCAGCCGGTCGGTTCCCTACGAGCAGTACTTC. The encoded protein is CASRSVPYEQYF.

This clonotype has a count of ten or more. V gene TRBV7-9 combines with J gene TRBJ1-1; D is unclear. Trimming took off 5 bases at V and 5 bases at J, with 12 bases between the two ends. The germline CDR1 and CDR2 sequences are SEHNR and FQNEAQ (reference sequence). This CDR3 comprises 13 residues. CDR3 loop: CASSLSMETEAFF. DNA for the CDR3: TGTGCCAGCAGCCTCAGTATGGAGACTGAAGCTTTCTTT.

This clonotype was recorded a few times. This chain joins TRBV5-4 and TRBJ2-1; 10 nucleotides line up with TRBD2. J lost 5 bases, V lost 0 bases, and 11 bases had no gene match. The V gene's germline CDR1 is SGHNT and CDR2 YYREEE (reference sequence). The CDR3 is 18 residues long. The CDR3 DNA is TGTGCCAGCAGCTTGGGTAGCGGGGGGTCCCGGGTGGACAATGAGCAGTTCTTC. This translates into CASSLGSGGSRVDNEQFF.

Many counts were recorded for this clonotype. CDR3 sequence (DNA): TGTGCCAGCAGCTCCCTTCGGGTTCAGGCCGGGGAGCTGTTTTTT. Translating it yields CASSSLRVQAGELFF. The chain has TRBV7-2 and TRBJ2-2; D gene ambiguous. Trimming stripped 4 bases from V and 6 bases from J, with 15 bases between. In germline, CDR1 is SGHTA, CDR2 FQGNSA. The CDR3 length is 15 residues.

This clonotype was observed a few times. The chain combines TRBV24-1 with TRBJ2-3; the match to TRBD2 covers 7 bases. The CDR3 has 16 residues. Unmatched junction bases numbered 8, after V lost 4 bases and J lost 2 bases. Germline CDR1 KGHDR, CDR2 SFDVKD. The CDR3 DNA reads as TGTGCCACCAGTGAATCCCCGGGAGGAAACACAGATACGCAGTATTTT. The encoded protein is CATSESPGGNTDTQYF.

The CDR3 bases are TGTGCCAGTAGTACCTCCACAGGGACCGTCCGCTACACCTTC. It is translated as CASSTSTGTVRYTF. The genes are TRBV19 and TRBJ1-2, with D maybe TRBD1 (6 bases). Trimming took 4 bases from V and 9 from J, leaving 18 bases between them. Germline V gives CDR1 LNHDA, CDR2 SQIVND (reference sequence). This CDR3 contains 14 residues.

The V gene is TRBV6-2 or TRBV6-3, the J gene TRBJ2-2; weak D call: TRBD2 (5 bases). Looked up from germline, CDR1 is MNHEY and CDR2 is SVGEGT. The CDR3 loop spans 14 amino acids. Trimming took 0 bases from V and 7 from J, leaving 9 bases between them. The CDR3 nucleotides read TGTGCCAGCAGTTACTCGAGAGGGATCGGGGAGCTGTTTTTT. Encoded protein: CASSYSRGIGELFF.

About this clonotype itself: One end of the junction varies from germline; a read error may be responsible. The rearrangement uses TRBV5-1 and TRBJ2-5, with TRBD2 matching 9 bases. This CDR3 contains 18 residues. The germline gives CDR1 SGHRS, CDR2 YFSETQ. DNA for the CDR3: TGCGCCAGCAGCTTGTCCCCTCAGACTAGCGGATCCCAAGGGACCCAGTACTTC. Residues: CASSLSPQTSGSQGTQYF.

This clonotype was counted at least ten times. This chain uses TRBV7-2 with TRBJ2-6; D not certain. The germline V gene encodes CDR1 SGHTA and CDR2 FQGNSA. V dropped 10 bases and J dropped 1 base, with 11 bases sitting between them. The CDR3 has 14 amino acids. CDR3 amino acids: CATDLFSGANVLTF. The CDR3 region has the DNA TGTGCCACCGATCTATTTTCTGGGGCCAACGTCCTGACTTTC.

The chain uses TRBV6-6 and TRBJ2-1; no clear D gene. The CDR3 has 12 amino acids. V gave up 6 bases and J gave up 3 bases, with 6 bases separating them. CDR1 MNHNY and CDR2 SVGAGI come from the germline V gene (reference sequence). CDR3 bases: TGTGCCAGCAGGGACGGCTACAATGAGCAGTTCTTC. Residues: CASRDGYNEQFF.